Following are 15 T cell receptor beta chains from one sample sequenced in a study of shared clonotypes between healthy human individuals. Data came from immunoSEQ multiplex PCR; TCRdb stores just in-frame clones and leaves some out. The sample lists millions of clones; approximately 94% were seen once. Naivety among CD8 cells was defined by CD45RO negativity and positive CCR7 selection, thereby excluding terminally differentiated effector memory CD45RA+ cells. Sequencing was performed on naive CD8+ T cells sorted from blood. The receptor source for this set is a man in his late teens or twenties in good health.

The chain uses TRBV9 and TRBJ1-3, with D possibly being TRBD1 (5 bases). CDR3 length: 15 amino acids. Per germline, CDR1 SGDLS and CDR2 YYNGEE. Deletions cut 3 bases from V and 8 bases from J, with 18 bases between. CDR3 in amino acids: CASSGRGDSTDTIYF. The CDR3 coding sequence is TGTGCCAGCAGCGGACGGGGCGACAGTACAGACACCATATATTTT.

The gene calls are TRBV11-2 and TRBJ1-6; D possibly corresponds to TRBD1 (6 bases). The CDR3 has 17 amino acids. Trimming left V 1 base short and J 3 bases short, with 13 bases between. CDR1 and CDR2 from the germline V gene are SGHAT and FQNNGV. The CDR3 loop is CASSLGGLDSYNSPLHF. As DNA, the CDR3 is TGTGCCAGCAGCTTAGGGGGTTTGGACAGCTATAATTCACCCCTCCACTTT.

The rearrangement uses TRBV5-1 and TRBJ2-5; 7 bases match TRBD1. Germline CDR1 reads SGHRS; CDR2 reads YFSETQ. This CDR3 has 15 residues. With 2 bases clipped from V and 1 base from J, the junction kept 5 bases outside the gene matches. CDR3 sequence (DNA): TGCGCCAGCAGCTTACAGGGGCCTTCCCAAGAGACCCAGTACTTC. Its protein is CASSLQGPSQETQYF.

This chain joins TRBV27 and TRBJ2-7, with 9 bases aligning to TRBD1. V gave up 0 bases and J gave up 3 bases; unmatched junction bases: 9. The CDR3 loop spans 17 amino acids. Germline CDR1 is MNHEY and CDR2 is SMNVEV (reference sequence). CDR3 residues: CASSLSPGTGLNYEQYF. CDR3 in DNA: TGTGCCAGCAGTTTATCCCCCGGGACAGGGTTGAACTACGAGCAGTACTTC.

The chain combines TRBV6-1 with TRBJ1-2, with no clear D. Per the germline V gene, CDR1 is MNHNS and CDR2 is SASEGT. The CDR3 has 15 amino acids. V was pared by 1 base and J by 0 bases, with 9 bases between. DNA for the CDR3: TGTGCCAGCAGTGAAGACATGCCCCCTAACTATGGCTACACCTTC. It encodes CASSEDMPPNYGYTF.

The chain has TRBV29-1 and TRBJ1-1; TRBD1 might be the D (5 bases). Germline assignment: CDR1 SQVTM and CDR2 ANQGSEA. The V end lost 2 bases, the J end lost 3 bases, and 10 bases lay between the germline ends. The CDR3 extends over 13 amino acids. CDR3 protein: CSVERLGDTEAFF. The CDR3 DNA reads as TGCAGCGTTGAACGGTTGGGGGACACTGAAGCTTTCTTT.

V usage is TRBV19 and J usage is TRBJ1-5; D call uncertain. Trimming shortened V by 0 bases and J by 1 base, and 7 bases separated the two germline ends. Germline CDR1 and CDR2: LNHDA and SQIVND (reference sequence). CDR3 length: 15 amino acids. CDR3 residues: CASSIELLSNQPQHF. The CDR3 nucleotides are TGTGCCAGTAGTATAGAGCTCTTAAGCAATCAGCCCCAGCATTTT.

As to this clone: The sample carries other DNA sequences with the same CDR3. The chain carries TRBV6-1 and TRBJ2-7; D is perhaps TRBD1 (6 bases). Germline CDR1 MNHNS, CDR2 SASEGT. Deletions cut 2 bases from V and 2 bases from J, with 10 bases between. The CDR3 runs to 14 residues. Written as DNA, the CDR3 is TGTGCCAGCAGTGAACTCGGACAGCCCTACGAGCAGTACTTC. Amino acids: CASSELGQPYEQYF.

About this clone: This CDR3 is also generated by other DNA sequences in the sample. The J gene is TRBJ2-7, the V gene TRBV6-5; D may be TRBD2 (6 bases). Germline assignment: CDR1 MNHEY and CDR2 SVGAGI. The V end was cut by 4 bases, the J end by 0 bases, with 10 bases between. The CDR3 totals 14 residues. The CDR3: CASSWAGSSYEQYF. CDR3 coding DNA: TGTGCCAGCAGTTGGGCGGGGAGCTCCTACGAGCAGTACTTC.

The rearrangement uses TRBV5-4 and TRBJ2-1, with TRBD2 identical over 12 bases. This CDR3 contains 15 residues. Germline assignment: CDR1 SGHNT and CDR2 YYREEE (reference sequence). V lost 4 bases, J lost 9 bases, and 8 bases stayed unmatched. Here the CDR3 DNA reads TGTGCCAGCAGCCACGGACTAGCGGGACTTAGTGAGCAGTTCTTC. Translated, it gives CASSHGLAGLSEQFF.

CDR3 in DNA: TGTGCCAGCAGTGAATGGCTTCCCATATACAATGAGCAGTTCTTC. Its translation is CASSEWLPIYNEQFF. The V and J genes are TRBV6-1 and TRBJ2-1; D ambiguous. Per the germline V gene, CDR1 is MNHNS and CDR2 is SASEGT. Trimming took 2 bases from V and 4 from J, leaving 12 bases between them. The CDR3 is 15 residues long.

The chain carries TRBV30 and TRBJ2-1, with 11 bases identical to TRBD1. Losses at the gene ends were 1 base for V and 4 bases for J; bases not matched to a gene: 6. This CDR3 has 16 residues. The germline V gene encodes CDR1 GTSNPN and CDR2 SVGIG (reference sequence). The CDR3 bases are TGTGCCTGGAGTGGACCCGGGACAGGGGGTTACAATGAGCAGTTCTTC. Protein: CAWSGPGTGGYNEQFF.

J is TRBJ2-4 and V is TRBV7-9, with D unclear. The CDR3 loop spans 15 amino acids. Germline V gene sequence: CDR1 SEHNR, CDR2 FQNEAQ (reference sequence). Trimming shortened V by 8 bases and J by 3 bases, and 17 bases separated the two germline ends. This chain's CDR3 is CASSPQRSVKNIQYF. The CDR3 coding sequence is TGTGCCAGCTCCCCCCAAAGGTCTGTCAAAAACATTCAGTACTTC.

The chain couples TRBV28 to TRBJ2-2, with D possibly matching TRBD2 (5 bases). The germline CDR1 and CDR2 sequences are MDHEN and SYDVKM. The CDR3 has 16 amino acids. V shed 2 bases and J shed 0 bases, with 10 bases lying between them. The CDR3 coding sequence is TGTGCCAGCAGTTTAGTGGGAGCTGCGAACACCGGGGAGCTGTTTTTT. As protein: CASSLVGAANTGELFF.

J is TRBJ2-7 and V is TRBV30; D is unresolved. The CDR3 consists of 15 residues. Germline assignment: CDR1 GTSNPN and CDR2 SVGIG (reference sequence). The V end lost 6 bases, the J end lost 1 base, and 19 bases lay between the germline ends. Written as DNA, the CDR3 is TGTGCCTGCAACCGGAGAGGCAGGCCTTCCTACGAGCAGTACTTC. The encoded protein is CACNRRGRPSYEQYF.